These T cell receptor beta chains were read from a single sample in a study of low-dose radiotherapy and immunotherapy resistance in tumors. TCRdb passed the reads through MiXCR, listing each CDR3 protein once. The data contain some 45,000 distinct CDR3 sequences, roughly 10% of them singletons. The sequencing used PBMCs, collected before treatment. These receptor sequences come from a female donor with ovarian cancer. The CDR3 runs from the conserved cysteine through the conserved F or W. Fields, in order: J gene, V gene, clone size, D gene, CDR3 length, CDR3 DNA, CDR3 protein. D genes are given only for firm matches. Size is stated for part of the rows, as once, few or many counts, or as a class when the clone is expanded.

TRBJ2-3 | TRBV6-5 | many | - | 13 | TGTGCCAGCAGCCCAGGGTCTGGAGATACGCAGTATTTT | CASSPGSGDTQYF
TRBJ2-1 | TRBV30 | many | TRBD2 | 14 | TGTGCCTGGGAGACTAGCGCGACGCACAATGAGCAGTTCTTC | CAWETSATHNEQFF
TRBJ2-7 | TRBV6-2/TRBV6-3 | many | TRBD1 | 12 | TGTGCCACCGGACAGGGGGCCTACGAGCAGTACTTC | CATGQGAYEQYF
TRBJ1-6 | TRBV18 | - | TRBD1 | 14 | TGTGCCAGCTCACCGGGACAGGGGGAGGCCCCCCTCCACTTT | CASSPGQGEAPLHF
TRBJ2-2 | TRBV10-3 | medium-sized | - | 13 | TGTGCCATCAGTGACCGAGACACCGGGGAGCTGTTTTTT | CAISDRDTGELFF
TRBJ2-5 | TRBV14 | many | - | 15 | TGTGCCAGCAGCCGACCTTCTCCAGGCCGGGAGACCCAGTACTTC | CASSRPSPGRETQYF
TRBJ2-3 | TRBV5-4 | many | - | 13 | TGTGCCAGCAGCCCCCTGGGCGCAGATACGCAGTATTTT | CASSPLGADTQYF
TRBJ2-1 | TRBV27 | many | - | 12 | TGTGCCAGCAAGGGGCCCCCCCATGAGCAGTTCTTC | CASKGPPHEQFF
TRBJ2-1 | TRBV5-1 | many | TRBD2 | 14 | TGCGCCAGCGTAGCGGGGGGTACCTACAATGAGCAGTTCTTC | CASVAGGTYNEQFF
TRBJ1-1 | TRBV12-3/TRBV12-4 | many | - | 13 | TGTGCCAGCAGTTTAAGTGGATCCACTGAAGCTTTCTTT | CASSLSGSTEAFF
TRBJ2-3 | TRBV11-2 | many | TRBD2 | 20 | TGTGCCAGCAGCACCCCCGGTGGGGTAGCGGGGGTTATTAGCACAGATACGCAGTATTTT | CASSTPGGVAGVISTDTQYF
TRBJ2-7 | TRBV2 | many | - | 16 | TGTGCCAGCAGCGGCCCCGGGCGACTTATTACCTACGAGCAGTACTTC | CASSGPGRLITYEQYF
TRBJ2-3 | TRBV30 | - | - | 14 | TGTGCCTGGAGTGGACTTAGCGGAGCAGATACGCAGTATTTT | CAWSGLSGADTQYF
TRBJ1-1 | TRBV7-6 | - | - | 11 | TGTGCCAGCAGCCCGGAGGGGTTAGCTTTCTTT | CASSPEGLAFF
TRBJ2-7 | TRBV14 | many | - | 14 | TGTGCCAGCAGCCCGCGGATCAGCTCCTACGAGCAGTACTTC | CASSPRISSYEQYF
TRBJ2-3 | TRBV6-5 | once | TRBD2 | 15 | TGTGCCAGCAGATCGAGCGGGGCGGACACAGATACGCAGTATTTT | CASRSSGADTDTQYF
TRBJ2-2 | TRBV10-3 | few | - | 15 | TGTGCCATCACCCCGGGCCCCGCGAACACCGGGGAGCTGTTTTTT | CAITPGPANTGELFF
TRBJ2-3 | TRBV28 | - | TRBD1 | 15 | TGTGCCAGCAGGGCCCGGGACAGGGCATCAGATACGCAGTATTTT | CASRARDRASDTQYF
TRBJ2-3 | TRBV5-4 | many | TRBD2 | 17 | TGTGCCAGCAGCCCAGCGGGAGAAGCGAAGAGCACAGATACGCAGTATTTT | CASSPAGEAKSTDTQYF
TRBJ2-2 | TRBV5-1 | many | - | 14 | TGCGCCAGCAGCTTGAATGCGGACGCCGGGGAGCTGTTTTTT | CASSLNADAGELFF
TRBJ1-1 | TRBV11-1 | many | - | 12 | TGTGCCAGCAGCTCTCAGAGCACTGAAGCTTTCTTT | CASSSQSTEAFF
TRBJ2-3 | TRBV6-2/TRBV6-3 | many | TRBD2 | 16 | TGTGCCATCCGAGAGTGGGGGGGACCTAGCACAGATACGCAGTATTTT | CAIREWGGPSTDTQYF
TRBJ2-7 | TRBV3-1 | - | - | 12 | TGTGCCAGCAGCCGACTATACTACGAGCAGTACTTC | CASSRLYYEQYF
TRBJ2-7 | TRBV20-1 | many | TRBD1 | 12 | TGCAGTGCCCCGGGACAGGGATATGAGCAGTACTTC | CSAPGQGYEQYF
TRBJ1-5 | TRBV28 | many | TRBD1 | 17 | TGTGCCAGCAGTCATCGGACAGGACTTATTAGCAATCAGCCCCAGCATTTT | CASSHRTGLISNQPQHF
TRBJ2-2 | TRBV5-4 | many | - | 13 | TGTGCCAGCAGCGTGGACAGCGCCGGGGAGCTGTTTTTT | CASSVDSAGELFF
TRBJ2-5 | TRBV3-1 | many | - | 13 | TGTGCCAGCAGCCAAGTTCTAGCCGAGACCCAGTACTTC | CASSQVLAETQYF
TRBJ2-6 | TRBV2 | many | - | 15 | TGTGCCAGCAGTGATCATAGCTCTGGGGCCAACGTCCTGACTTTC | CASSDHSSGANVLTF
TRBJ2-2 | TRBV2 | - | - | 12 | TGTGCCAGCACGCTCTTCCCCGGGGAGCTGTTTTTT | CASTLFPGELFF
TRBJ2-4 | TRBV6-6 | many | TRBD1 | 15 | TGTGCCAGCAGTTGGGACAGGCGGCCGTGGAACATTCAGTACTTC | CASSWDRRPWNIQYF
TRBJ1-3 | TRBV29-1 | many | - | 13 | TGCAGCGTTGCCGCCGACGGCGGAGACACCATATATTTT | CSVAADGGDTIYF
TRBJ2-3 | TRBV11-3 | many | TRBD2 | 16 | TGTGCCAGCAGCTTGGGCGGGGGGGCACGCACAGATACGCAGTATTTT | CASSLGGGARTDTQYF
TRBJ2-1 | TRBV5-4 | many | TRBD2 | 15 | TGTGCCAGCAGCTTGGGCAGCGGGGGGCCGAATGAGCAGTTCTTC | CASSLGSGGPNEQFF
TRBJ2-2 | TRBV14 | many | - | 13 | TGTGCCAGCAGCCAAGATTTTAACGGGGAGCTGTTTTTT | CASSQDFNGELFF
TRBJ2-7 | TRBV14 | many | TRBD1 | 14 | TGTGCCAGCAGCCGCCGGGACAGGGTCTACGAGCAGTACTTC | CASSRRDRVYEQYF
TRBJ2-7 | TRBV20-1 | many | TRBD1 | 15 | TGCAGTGCTAGCGTGGCCGACAGGGGGCGCGACGAGCAGTACTTC | CSASVADRGRDEQYF
TRBJ2-7 | TRBV28 | many | - | 12 | TGTGCCAGCAGTTTTGAGATCTACGAGCAGTACTTC | CASSFEIYEQYF
TRBJ1-1 | TRBV30 | many | TRBD1 | 16 | TGTGCCTGGAGTCCCCGGACAGGGAGGGCAGGAACTGAAGCTTTCTTT | CAWSPRTGRAGTEAFF
TRBJ2-1 | TRBV30 | many | - | 11 | TGTGCCTGGAGTTTGGTAAATGAGCAGTTCTTC | CAWSLVNEQFF
TRBJ1-1 | TRBV20-1 | many | TRBD1 | 17 | TGCAGTGCTTCGCGGACAGGGCGACGACGTAGGAACACTGAAGCTTTCTTT | CSASRTGRRRRNTEAFF
TRBJ2-7 | TRBV27 | many | TRBD1 | 15 | TGTGCCAGCAGTCACGGGACAGGGGGAACCTACGAGCAGTACTTC | CASSHGTGGTYEQYF
TRBJ2-5 | TRBV20-1 | many | - | 18 | TGCAGTGCTAGTCTGTACTCGAGCGGACATCTAATCCAAGAGACCCAGTACTTC | CSASLYSSGHLIQETQYF
TRBJ1-5 | TRBV30 | many | - | 14 | TGTGCCTGGAGTTGGGGGAAGGAGAATCAGCCCCAGCATTTT | CAWSWGKENQPQHF
TRBJ1-2 | TRBV27 | many | TRBD1 | 14 | TGTGCCAGCAGGCCGGACAGGGTGACCTATGGCTACACCTTC | CASRPDRVTYGYTF
TRBJ1-1 | TRBV7-3 | many | - | 15 | TGTGCCAGCAGCTTAGAACAGGGCATGAACACTGAAGCTTTCTTT | CASSLEQGMNTEAFF
TRBJ2-2 | TRBV9 | - | - | 16 | TGTGCCAGCAGCGCACAGGGTTTTGGGGACACCGGGGAGCTGTTTTTT | CASSAQGFGDTGELFF
TRBJ2-5 | TRBV6-2/TRBV6-3 | many | - | 13 | TGTGCCAGCAGCCGCGGACAGCAAGAGACCCAGTACTTC | CASSRGQQETQYF
TRBJ2-1 | TRBV29-1 | - | TRBD2 | 13 | TGCAGCGCGACTAGCGGGAGGATCAATGAGCAGTTCTTC | CSATSGRINEQFF
TRBJ2-3 | TRBV5-1 | many | - | 15 | TGCGCCAGCAGCTTGGAACGTGGCTGGGGAGATACGCAGTATTTT | CASSLERGWGDTQYF
TRBJ2-1 | TRBV5-6 | many | TRBD1 | 13 | TGTGCCAGCAGCTGGGACAGGGGTGGTGAGCAGTTCTTC | CASSWDRGGEQFF
TRBJ1-1 | TRBV5-6 | many | - | 15 | TGTGCCAGCAGCTACCCTACAGGGTTGAACACTGAAGCTTTCTTT | CASSYPTGLNTEAFF
TRBJ1-3 | TRBV3-1 | many | - | 21 | TGTGCCAGCAGCCGAGCCCTAGCCGATTCCGCCGTGTCCAGGACGGGAAACACCATATATTTT | CASSRALADSAVSRTGNTIYF
TRBJ2-7 | TRBV6-1 | many | TRBD1 | 16 | TGTGCCAGCAGTGAAGGACAGGGGATTAGAGGCTACGAGCAGTACTTC | CASSEGQGIRGYEQYF
TRBJ1-1 | TRBV5-5 | - | - | 14 | TGTGCCAGCAGCTTGTTCAGGGCAGACACTGAAGCTGTCTTT | CASSLFRADTEAVF
TRBJ2-6 | TRBV6-2/TRBV6-3 | many | TRBD2 | 19 | TGTGCCAGCAGTTACCTGAGCGGGAGGGCCGGCGCCGGGGCCAACGTCCTGACTTTC | CASSYLSGRAGAGANVLTF
TRBJ2-1 | TRBV2 | many | - | 15 | TGTGCCAGCAGGCTGGGGGGGCCCTCCTACAATGAGCAGTTCTTC | CASRLGGPSYNEQFF
TRBJ2-1 | TRBV25-1 | many | TRBD2 | 16 | TGTGCCAGCAGTGTCGCCGGGACTAGCGTCTACAATGAGCAGTTCTTC | CASSVAGTSVYNEQFF